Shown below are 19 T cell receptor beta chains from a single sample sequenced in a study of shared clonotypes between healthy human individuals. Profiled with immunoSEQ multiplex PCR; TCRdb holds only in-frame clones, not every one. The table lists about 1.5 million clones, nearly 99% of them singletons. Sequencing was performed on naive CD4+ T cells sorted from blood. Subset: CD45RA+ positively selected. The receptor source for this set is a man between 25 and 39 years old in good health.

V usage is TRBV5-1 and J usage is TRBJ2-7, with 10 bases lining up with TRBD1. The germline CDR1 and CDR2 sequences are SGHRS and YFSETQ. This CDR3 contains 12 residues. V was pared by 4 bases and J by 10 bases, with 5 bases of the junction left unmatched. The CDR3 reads CASSPTGGIQYF. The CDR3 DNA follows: TGCGCCAGCAGCCCGACAGGGGGCATCCAGTACTTC.

The CDR3 DNA is TGCAGTGCTAGCCTAGGGGCCCAGTACTTC. Amino acids: CSASLGAQYF. This chain uses TRBV20-1 with TRBJ2-5; tentative D call: TRBD1 (5 bases). V shed 3 bases and J shed 9 bases, with 8 bases lying between them. This CDR3 contains 10 residues. CDR1 is DFQATT and CDR2 is SNEGSKA in the germline V gene (reference sequence).

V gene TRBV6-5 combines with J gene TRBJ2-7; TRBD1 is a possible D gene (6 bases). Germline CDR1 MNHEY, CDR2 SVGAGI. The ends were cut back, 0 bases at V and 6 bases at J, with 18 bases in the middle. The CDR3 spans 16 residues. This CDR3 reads CASSYSRGPPFGEQYF. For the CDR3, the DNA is TGTGCCAGCAGTTACTCCAGGGGTCCCCCTTTCGGCGAGCAGTACTTC.

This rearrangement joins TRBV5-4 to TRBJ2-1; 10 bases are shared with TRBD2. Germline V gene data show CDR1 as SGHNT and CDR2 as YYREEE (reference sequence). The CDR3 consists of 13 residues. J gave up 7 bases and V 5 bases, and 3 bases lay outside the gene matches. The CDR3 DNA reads TGTGCCAGCAGATCGGGACTAGCGAATGAGCAGTTCTTC. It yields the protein CASRSGLANEQFF.

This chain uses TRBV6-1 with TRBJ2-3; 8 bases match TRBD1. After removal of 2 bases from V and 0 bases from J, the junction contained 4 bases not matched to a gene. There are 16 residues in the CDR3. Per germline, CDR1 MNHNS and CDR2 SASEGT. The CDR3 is CASSETQGASTDTQYF. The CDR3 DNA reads TGTGCCAGCAGTGAAACGCAGGGGGCCAGCACAGATACGCAGTATTTT.

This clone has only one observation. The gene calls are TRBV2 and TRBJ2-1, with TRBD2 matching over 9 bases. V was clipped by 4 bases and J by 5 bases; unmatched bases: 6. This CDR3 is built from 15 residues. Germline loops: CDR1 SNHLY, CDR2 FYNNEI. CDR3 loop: CASSVSGRLDNEQFF. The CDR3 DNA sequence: TGTGCCAGCAGTGTGAGCGGGAGGCTGGACAATGAGCAGTTCTTC. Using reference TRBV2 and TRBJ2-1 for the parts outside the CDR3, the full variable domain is EPEVTQTPSHQVTQMGQEVILRCVPISNHLYFYWYRQILGQKVEFLVSFYNNEISEKSEIFDDQFSVERPDGSNFTLKIRSTKLEDSAMYFCASSVSGRLDNEQFFGPGTRLTVL.

CDR3 amino acids: CASSLWFRENTEAFF. DNA for the CDR3: TGCGCCAGCAGCTTGTGGTTTCGGGAGAACACTGAAGCTTTCTTT. The V gene is TRBV5-1, the J gene TRBJ1-1; no definite D call. Between the trimmed V and J ends, which lost 1 base and 1 base, there was a span of 11 bases. From germline, CDR1 is SGHRS and CDR2 YFSETQ. CDR3 length: 15 amino acids.

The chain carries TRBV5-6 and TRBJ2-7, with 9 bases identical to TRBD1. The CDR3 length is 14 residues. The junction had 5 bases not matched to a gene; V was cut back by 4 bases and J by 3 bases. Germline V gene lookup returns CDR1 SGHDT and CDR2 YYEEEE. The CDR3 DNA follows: TGTGCCAGCAGCGGGACAGGGAGCTACTACGAGCAGTACTTC. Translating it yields CASSGTGSYYEQYF.

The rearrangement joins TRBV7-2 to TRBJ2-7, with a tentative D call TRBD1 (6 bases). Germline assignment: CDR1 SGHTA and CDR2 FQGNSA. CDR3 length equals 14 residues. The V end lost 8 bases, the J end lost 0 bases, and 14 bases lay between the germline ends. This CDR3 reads CASLAGQSSYEQYF. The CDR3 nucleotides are TGTGCCAGCCTCGCCGGACAGAGCTCCTACGAGCAGTACTTC.

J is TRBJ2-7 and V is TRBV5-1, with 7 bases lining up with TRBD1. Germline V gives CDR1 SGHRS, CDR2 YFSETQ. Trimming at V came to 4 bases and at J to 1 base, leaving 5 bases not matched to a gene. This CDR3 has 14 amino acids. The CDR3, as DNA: TGCGCCAGCAGCCCCGTACAGGGGTCCTACGAGCAGTACTTC. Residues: CASSPVQGSYEQYF.

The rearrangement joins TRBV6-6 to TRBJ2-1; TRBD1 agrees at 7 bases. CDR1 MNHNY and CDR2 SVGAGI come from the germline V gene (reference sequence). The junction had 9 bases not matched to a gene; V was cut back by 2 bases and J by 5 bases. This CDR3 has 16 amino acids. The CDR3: CASSYGRGRGNNEQFF. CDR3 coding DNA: TGTGCCAGCAGTTACGGCAGGGGGAGAGGTAACAATGAGCAGTTCTTC.

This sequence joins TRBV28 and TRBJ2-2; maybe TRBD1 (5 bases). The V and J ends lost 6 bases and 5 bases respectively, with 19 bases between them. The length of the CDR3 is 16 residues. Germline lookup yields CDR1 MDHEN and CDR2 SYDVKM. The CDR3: CASSRVQGLRTGELFF. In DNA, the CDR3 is TGTGCCAGCAGCCGTGTCCAGGGCTTGAGGACCGGGGAGCTGTTTTTT. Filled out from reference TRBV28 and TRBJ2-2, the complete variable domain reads DVKVTQSSRYLVKRTGEKVFLECVQDMDHENMFWYRQDPGLGLRLIYFSYDVKMKEKGDIPEGYSVSREKKERFSLILESASTNQTSMYLCASSRVQGLRTGELFFGEGSRLTVL.

The CDR3 is CAWGRQGNDYGYTF. Written as DNA, the CDR3 is TGTGCCTGGGGAAGACAGGGAAATGACTATGGCTACACCTTC. V gene TRBV30 combines with J gene TRBJ1-2, with 7 bases aligning to TRBD1. The CDR3 is 14 amino acids. The trim removed 5 bases at V and 3 bases at J, leaving 9 bases unmatched. In germline, CDR1 is GTSNPN, CDR2 SVGIG (reference sequence).

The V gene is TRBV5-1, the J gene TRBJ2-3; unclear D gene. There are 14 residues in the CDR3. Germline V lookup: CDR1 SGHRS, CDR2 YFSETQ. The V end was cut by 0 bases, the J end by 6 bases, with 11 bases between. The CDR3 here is CASSLANDGDTQYF. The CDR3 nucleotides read TGCGCCAGCAGCTTGGCCAATGACGGGGATACGCAGTATTTT.

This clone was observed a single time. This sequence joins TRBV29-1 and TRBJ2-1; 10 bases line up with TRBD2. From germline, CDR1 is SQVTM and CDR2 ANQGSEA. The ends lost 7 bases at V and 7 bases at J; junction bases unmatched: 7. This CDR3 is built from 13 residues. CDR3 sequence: CSASSGSRNEQFF. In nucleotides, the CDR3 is TGCAGCGCATCTAGCGGGAGTAGAAATGAGCAGTTCTTC.

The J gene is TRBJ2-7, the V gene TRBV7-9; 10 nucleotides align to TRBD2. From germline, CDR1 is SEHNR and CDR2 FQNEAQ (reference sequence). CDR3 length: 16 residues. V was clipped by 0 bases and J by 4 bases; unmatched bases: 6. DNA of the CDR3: TGTGCCAGCAGCTTAGCGCCAACTAGCGGGATTTACGAGCAGTACTTC. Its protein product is CASSLAPTSGIYEQYF.

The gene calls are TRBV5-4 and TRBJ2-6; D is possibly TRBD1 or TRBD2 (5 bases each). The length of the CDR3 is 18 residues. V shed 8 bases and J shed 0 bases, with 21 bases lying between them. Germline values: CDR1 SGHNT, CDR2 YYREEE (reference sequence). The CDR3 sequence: CASSRDLKLSSGANVLTF. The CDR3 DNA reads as TGTGCCAGTAGCCGGGACCTTAAACTCAGCTCTGGGGCCAACGTCCTGACTTTC. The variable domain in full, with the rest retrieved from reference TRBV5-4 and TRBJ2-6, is ETGVTQSPTHLIKTRGQQVTLRCSSQSGHNTVSWYQQALGQGPQFIFQYYREEENGRGNFPPRFSGLQFPNYSSELNVNALELDDSALYLCASSRDLKLSSGANVLTFGAGSRLTVL.

The CDR3 DNA is TGCGCCAGCAGCCCAGGGGGGGATCAAAGAATTATTCCCTACGAGCAGTACTTC. Its protein is CASSPGGDQRIIPYEQYF. The chain is built from TRBV5-1 and TRBJ2-7, with D possibly being TRBD1 or TRBD2 (7 bases each). V lost 4 bases and J 2 bases, leaving 25 bases between the germline ends. Germline assignment: CDR1 SGHRS and CDR2 YFSETQ. The CDR3 covers 18 residues.

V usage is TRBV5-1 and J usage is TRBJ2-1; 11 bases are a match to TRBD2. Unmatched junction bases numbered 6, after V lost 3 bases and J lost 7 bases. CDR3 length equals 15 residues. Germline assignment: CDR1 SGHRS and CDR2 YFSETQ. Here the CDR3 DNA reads TGCGCCAGCAGCTCCAAGACTAGCGGGACGAATGAGCAGTTCTTC. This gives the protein CASSSKTSGTNEQFF.